The 27 T cell receptor beta chains reported below all come from one sample, sequenced in a study of beta chain features in type 1 diabetes. Study-wide findings and caveats: Shortening of TCRB CDR3s, moderate but significant, appeared in all four CD4+ subsets of Type 1 diabetes patients.

No antigen has been identified for these receptors. The study reverse transcribed the entire isolated RNA, so it sequenced expressed TCRB transcripts. Produced via immunoSEQ multiplex PCR; TCRdb's table is partial and in-frame only. This table has 680,000 or so clones, over 10% appearing once. Sample: naive CD4+ T cells from blood. All receptors come from a young man with type 1 diabetes.

To note about this clone: Other DNA sequences within the sample encode an identical CDR3. The chain uses TRBV9 and TRBJ1-5; D gene unclear. Between the trimmed V and J ends, which lost 5 bases and 5 bases, there was a span of 14 bases. CDR1 is SGDLS, CDR2 YYNGEE, per germline. CDR3 size: 14 residues. The CDR3 DNA sequence: TGTGCCAGCAGTCTACTGGGAGCGGATCAGCCCCAGCATTTT. It codes for CASSLLGADQPQHF.

Details on this clone: Relative to the germline gene, one junction end is altered; a read error may explain this. CDR3 sequence reads: CASITSGVTNWDF. The CDR3 DNA follows: TGTGCCAGCATCACTAGCGGGGTCACCAATTGGGACTTC. The V call is TRBV6-1, the J call TRBJ2-7; the match to TRBD2 covers 10 bases. The CDR3 runs 13 residues. CDR1 and CDR2 from the germline V gene are MNHNS and SASEGT.

This clone was seen only a few times. The genes are TRBV7-9 and TRBJ1-2; 9 nucleotides agree with TRBD1. Trimming removed 4 bases from V and 6 bases from J; junction bases left unmatched: 6. Germline CDR1 SEHNR, CDR2 FQNEAQ (reference sequence). The CDR3 is 14 residues long. The CDR3, as DNA: TGTGCCAGCAGCTCCCAGACAGGGGGAAATGGCTACACCTTC. This gives the protein CASSSQTGGNGYTF.

This clone was observed a few times. The chain joins TRBV5-1 to TRBJ1-4; possible D gene TRBD1, 5 bases. Looked up from germline, CDR1 is SGHRS and CDR2 is YFSETQ. The CDR3 extends over 13 amino acids. V lost 7 bases to trimming and J lost 5 bases, with 12 bases between them. In DNA, the CDR3 is TGCGCCAGCTCCGCACAGGCGAATGAAAAACTGTTTTTT. Its protein product is CASSAQANEKLFF.

The CDR3 loop is CASSTGTYGYTF. The CDR3 DNA follows: TGTGCCAGTAGTACAGGGACCTATGGCTACACCTTC. The chain employs TRBV19 and TRBJ1-2; D is possibly TRBD1 (5 bases). The CDR3 runs to 12 residues. Germline CDR1 LNHDA, CDR2 SQIVND (reference sequence). V was pared by 4 bases and J by 4 bases, with 7 bases between.

The chain couples TRBV10-3 to TRBJ1-3, with D uncertain. This CDR3 contains 13 residues. From germline, CDR1 is ENHRY and CDR2 SYGVKD. V dropped 4 bases and J dropped 0 bases, with 4 bases sitting between them. The CDR3 DNA reads as TGTGCCATCAGTGTTTCCTCTGGAAACACCATATATTTT. Encoded protein: CAISVSSGNTIYF.

The V gene is TRBV18, the J gene TRBJ1-2, with 9 bases aligning to TRBD1. Per the germline V gene, CDR1 is KGHSH and CDR2 is LQKENI. V dropped 3 bases and J dropped 5; count of bases not matched to a gene: 7. CDR3 length equals 15 residues. This CDR3 is CASSPGTGRGYGYTF. CDR3 in DNA: TGTGCCAGCTCACCGGGGACAGGGAGAGGGTATGGCTACACCTTC. Variable domain in full (rest from reference TRBV18 and TRBJ1-2): NAGVMQNPRHLVRRRGQEARLRCSPMKGHSHVYWYRQLPEEGLKFMVYLQKENIIDESGMPKERFSAEFPKEGPSILRIQQVVRGDSAAYFCASSPGTGRGYGYTFGSGTRLTVV.

The chain combines TRBV30 with TRBJ2-7; a weak D match, TRBD2 (5 bases). The germline V gene encodes CDR1 GTSNPN and CDR2 SVGIG (reference sequence). Deletions cut 2 bases from V and 0 bases from J, with 11 bases between. This CDR3 has 14 amino acids. CDR3 DNA: TGTGCCTGGAGTAGGGAGTCATACTCCTACGAGCAGTACTTC. This encodes CAWSRESYSYEQYF.

This chain joins TRBV11-2 and TRBJ1-2, with D unresolved. This CDR3 has 12 residues. Trimming took 0 bases from V and 7 from J, leaving 6 bases between them. Germline V gene sequence: CDR1 SGHAT, CDR2 FQNNGV. CDR3 sequence reads: CASSLDGVGYTF. The CDR3 DNA sequence: TGTGCCAGCAGCTTAGATGGGGTTGGCTACACCTTC.

This clone was picked up a small number of times. This chain uses TRBV5-4 with TRBJ2-5; TRBD1 might be the D (6 bases). V lost 2 bases to trimming and J lost 4 bases, with 12 bases between them. The CDR3 is 14 residues long. Per germline, CDR1 SGHNT and CDR2 YYREEE (reference sequence). In DNA form, the CDR3 reads TGTGCCAGCAGCTTCAGAGGGGGTCGAGAGACCCAGTACTTC. Amino acid sequence: CASSFRGGRETQYF.

The chain carries TRBV7-9 and TRBJ1-6; perhaps TRBD1 as D (6 bases). V lost 5 bases to trimming and J lost 6 bases, with 20 bases between them. The germline V gene encodes CDR1 SEHNR and CDR2 FQNEAQ (reference sequence). This CDR3 is built from 17 residues. The CDR3 is CASSPSPLEQGNSPLHF. Written as DNA, the CDR3 is TGTGCCAGCAGCCCGAGTCCGTTAGAACAGGGTAATTCACCCCTCCACTTT. Drawing the rest from reference TRBV7-9 and TRBJ1-6, the complete variable domain is DTGVSQNPRHKITKRGQNVTFRCDPISEHNRLYWYRQTLGQGPEFLTYFQNEAQLEKSRLLSDRFSAERPKGSFSTLEIQRTEQGDSAMYLCASSPSPLEQGNSPLHFGNGTRLTVT.

This clone was picked up a small number of times. This rearrangement joins TRBV27 to TRBJ2-3; either TRBD1 or TRBD2 may fit D (6 bases each). The V end lost 8 bases, the J end lost 0 bases, and 12 bases lay between the germline ends. The CDR3 sequence is 14 residues long. The germline V gene encodes CDR1 MNHEY and CDR2 SMNVEV (reference sequence). For the CDR3, the DNA is TGTGCCAGCCATGGGGGGACAAGCACAGATACGCAGTATTTT. This translates into CASHGGTSTDTQYF.

This chain uses TRBV5-4 with TRBJ2-1, with 8 bases aligning to TRBD1. Germline V gives CDR1 SGHNT, CDR2 YYREEE (reference sequence). J was trimmed by 4 bases and V by 0 bases; bases with no gene match: 9. This CDR3 comprises 17 residues. This CDR3 reads CASSLGAGGLRYNEQFF. CDR3 coding DNA: TGTGCCAGCAGCTTGGGGGCAGGGGGCCTTCGGTACAATGAGCAGTTCTTC. Based on the CDR3 plus reference TRBV5-4 and TRBJ2-1, the full variable domain is ETGVTQSPTHLIKTRGQQVTLRCSSQSGHNTVSWYQQALGQGPQFIFQYYREEENGRGNFPPRFSGLQFPNYSSELNVNALELDDSALYLCASSLGAGGLRYNEQFFGPGTRLTVL.

The rearrangement uses TRBV9 and TRBJ2-5; a weak D match, TRBD1 (5 bases). From germline, CDR1 is SGDLS and CDR2 YYNGEE. V lost 3 bases and J 5 bases, leaving 17 bases between the germline ends. The CDR3 is 15 residues long. The CDR3: CASSEGPAVRETQYF. CDR3 bases: TGTGCCAGCAGCGAGGGGCCGGCGGTCCGGGAGACCCAGTACTTC. Full variable domain (missing parts from reference TRBV9 and TRBJ2-5): DSGVTQTPKHLITATGQRVTLRCSPRSGDLSVYWYQQSLDQGLQFLIQYYNGEERAKGNILERFSAQQFPDLHSELNLSSLELGDSALYFCASSEGPAVRETQYFGPGTRLLVL.

The chain joins TRBV2 to TRBJ1-2; no definite D call. The V gene's germline CDR1 is SNHLY and CDR2 FYNNEI. V lost 9 bases, J lost 7 bases, and 6 bases lay in between. CDR3 length: 9 residues. CDR3 amino acids: CASLPGYTF. The DNA for the CDR3 is TGTGCCAGTCTGCCTGGCTACACCTTC. Filled out from reference TRBV2 and TRBJ1-2, the complete variable domain reads EPEVTQTPSHQVTQMGQEVILRCVPISNHLYFYWYRQILGQKVEFLVSFYNNEISEKSEIFDDQFSVERPDGSNFTLKIRSTKLEDSAMYFCASLPGYTFGSGTRLTVV.

This clone was counted only a few times. The chain couples TRBV5-1 to TRBJ2-7; D is perhaps TRBD1 (7 bases). Germline values: CDR1 SGHRS, CDR2 YFSETQ. V was clipped by 3 bases and J by 3 bases, with 10 bases between them. This CDR3 is built from 13 residues. The CDR3 sequence: CASSYQGGYEQYF. The DNA for the CDR3 is TGCGCCAGCAGCTACCAGGGGGGCTACGAGCAGTACTTC.

This clone is a singleton in its sample. The chain links TRBV5-1 to TRBJ2-1, with D tentatively TRBD2 (6 bases). The CDR3 is 16 residues long. Between the trimmed V and J ends, which lost 0 bases and 6 bases, there was a span of 16 bases. CDR1 and CDR2 from the germline V gene are SGHRS and YFSETQ. Here the CDR3 reads CASSLEVGLASNEQFF. CDR3 DNA sequence: TGCGCCAGCAGCTTGGAGGTTGGGCTAGCGAGCAATGAGCAGTTCTTC.

V gene TRBV18 combines with J gene TRBJ1-1; D not resolved. Looked up from germline, CDR1 is KGHSH and CDR2 is LQKENI. Trimming left V 0 bases short and J 0 bases short, with 8 bases between. The CDR3 has 15 residues. The DNA for the CDR3 is TGTGCCAGCTCACCACCACGTAAGCTGAACACTGAAGCTTTCTTT. Residues: CASSPPRKLNTEAFF.

Points on this clone: Other nucleotide sequences from this sample produce the same CDR3. V usage is TRBV27 and J usage is TRBJ1-1; no clear D gene. The CDR3 has 13 residues. Germline loops: CDR1 MNHEY, CDR2 SMNVEV (reference sequence). The V end lost 2 bases, the J end lost 1 base, and 5 bases lay between the germline ends. The CDR3 DNA sequence: TGTGCCAGCAGTTTAGCACAGAACACTGAAGCTTTCTTT. It specifies CASSLAQNTEAFF.

The CDR3 protein is CASSLSTGGKDYGYTF. DNA for the CDR3: TGTGCCAGTAGTCTATCGACCGGTGGAAAGGACTATGGCTACACCTTC. The rearrangement joins TRBV19 to TRBJ1-2; D is unresolved. Trimming removed 5 bases from V and 3 bases from J, with 19 bases in between. The CDR3 loop spans 16 amino acids. Germline CDR1 reads LNHDA; CDR2 reads SQIVND (reference sequence).

The V call is TRBV7-6, the J call TRBJ1-2; D perhaps matches TRBD1 (6 bases). Germline assignment: CDR1 SGHVS and CDR2 FNYEAQ. This CDR3 comprises 14 residues. V shed 4 bases and J shed 4 bases, with 13 bases lying between them. CDR3 loop: CASSCPRTVYGYTF. As DNA, the CDR3 is TGTGCCAGCAGCTGTCCTAGGACAGTCTATGGCTACACCTTC.

The CDR3 nucleotides read TGTGCCAGCAGTGAATGGCCAACCGAGCAGTACTTC. It encodes CASSEWPTEQYF. The genes are TRBV6-1 and TRBJ2-7, with D unclear. The germline V and J ends were trimmed by 2 bases and 6 bases, with 8 bases remaining between them. The CDR3 spans 12 residues. CDR1 is MNHNS, CDR2 SASEGT, per germline.

This clone was found a few times. This chain connects TRBV5-4 to TRBJ2-2; 10 bases agree with TRBD1. Germline CDR1 is SGHNT and CDR2 is YYREEE (reference sequence). V lost 4 bases, J lost 6 bases, and 9 bases stayed unmatched. The CDR3 consists of 16 residues. The CDR3 reads CASSETGGATSGELFF. The CDR3 region has the DNA TGTGCCAGCAGCGAGACAGGGGGCGCAACGTCCGGGGAGCTGTTTTTT.

The chain links TRBV6-5 to TRBJ1-1, with D perhaps TRBD1 (5 bases). Trimming left V 0 bases short and J 6 bases short, with 14 bases between. Per the germline V gene, CDR1 is MNHEY and CDR2 is SVGAGI. The CDR3 is made up of 15 amino acids. CDR3 in DNA: TGTGCCAGCAGTTACTCCGGATCAGGGATTTCTGAAGCTTTCTTT. Amino acid sequence: CASSYSGSGISEAFF.

This clone appeared a few times. The CDR3 DNA reads TGTGCCAGCAGTGAATTGGGGAGCTCGAACACTGAAGCTTTCTTT. Encoded protein: CASSELGSSNTEAFF. The chain links TRBV2 to TRBJ1-1; D is ambiguous. The germline V and J ends were trimmed by 2 bases and 1 base, with 11 bases remaining between them. Germline assignment: CDR1 SNHLY and CDR2 FYNNEI. The CDR3 spans 15 residues.

Comment on this clone: The sample holds other DNA sequences that translate to the same CDR3. The rearrangement joins TRBV10-3 to TRBJ2-2; the D is unclear. The CDR3 spans 12 residues. V was pared by 7 bases and J by 2 bases, with 5 bases between. From germline, CDR1 is ENHRY and CDR2 SYGVKD. The CDR3 sequence: CAIKPNTGELFF. CDR3 in DNA: TGTGCCATCAAACCAAACACCGGGGAGCTGTTTTTT.

The chain carries TRBV6-1 and TRBJ1-2, with D possibly matching TRBD1 (6 bases). Germline V lookup: CDR1 MNHNS, CDR2 SASEGT. V lost 6 bases and J lost 0, with 14 bases in between. This CDR3 has 15 residues. The CDR3 spells CASRPDRTSNYGYTF. The CDR3 DNA sequence: TGTGCCAGCAGGCCAGACAGGACGTCTAACTATGGCTACACCTTC.